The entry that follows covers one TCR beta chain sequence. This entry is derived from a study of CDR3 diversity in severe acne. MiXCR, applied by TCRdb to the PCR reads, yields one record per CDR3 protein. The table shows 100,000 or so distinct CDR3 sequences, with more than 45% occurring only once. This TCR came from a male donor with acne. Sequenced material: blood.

This chain's CDR3 is CASGTSGRIGTQYF. The CDR3 region has the DNA TGTGCCAGTGGGACTAGCGGGAGGATCGGGACCCAGTACTTC. The V gene is TRBV2, the J gene TRBJ2-5; 15 bases match TRBD2. Trimming at V came to 9 bases and at J to 7 bases, leaving 6 bases not matched to a gene. The length of the CDR3 is 14 residues. Germline-derived CDR1 and CDR2 are SNHLY and FYNNEI.